These 25 T cell receptor beta chains were all obtained from the same sample, sequenced in a study of T cells after yellow fever vaccination (dated 2019 in TCRdb). Receptor amplification or capture employed 5' RACE. Sequencing was performed on an Illumina NovaSeq 6000. The public reads were run again by TCRdb, first through fastp at Q25 and then through MiXCR, and only productive beta chains were kept. One record per CDR3 amino acid sequence lists the most common genes and DNA. This sample lists some 260,000 distinct CDR3 sequences; over 4.5% were detected once. Roughly 3.4% of the sample goes to the ten largest clones. The treatment or condition label here, explained by the study, means: live attenuated yellow fever vaccine strain. Sequenced material: CD4+ T cells sorted from PBMCs, taken on the day of the yellow fever booster vaccination. These receptors were obtained from a man younger than 35 who received the YFV17D yellow fever vaccine.

The table lists this clonotype with a few counts. The chain recombines TRBV7-9 with TRBJ2-7; D gene uncertain. Germline V gene lookup returns CDR1 SEHNR and CDR2 FQNEAQ (reference sequence). V was shortened by 1 base and J by 0 bases, with 7 bases between the two germline ends. The CDR3 sequence is 14 residues long. CDR3 region: CASSLVEYSYEQYF. In DNA, the CDR3 is TGTGCCAGCAGCTTAGTGGAATACTCCTACGAGCAGTACTTC.

The rearrangement links TRBV7-2 to TRBJ2-2, with 8 bases identical to TRBD1. Germline assignment: CDR1 SGHTA and CDR2 FQGNSA. V was pared by 1 base and J by 5 bases, with 6 bases of the junction left unmatched. The CDR3 sequence is 16 residues long. The CDR3 loop reads CASSLGWTGLTGELFF. CDR3 bases: TGTGCCAGCAGCTTAGGGTGGACAGGGTTAACCGGGGAGCTGTTTTTT.

The gene calls are TRBV5-1 and TRBJ2-3; possible D gene TRBD2, 6 bases. The CDR3 runs 14 residues. In germline, CDR1 is SGHRS, CDR2 YFSETQ. The germline V and J ends were trimmed by 0 bases and 1 base, with 6 bases remaining between them. The CDR3 protein is CASSLASGTDTQYF. The CDR3 DNA is TGCGCCAGCAGCTTGGCTAGCGGCACAGATACGCAGTATTTT.

The chain carries TRBV4-2 and TRBJ1-1; 8 bases agree with TRBD1. V gave up 0 bases and J gave up 5 bases; unmatched junction bases: 5. CDR3 length: 15 residues. CDR1 and CDR2 from the germline V gene are LGHNA and YNFKEQ. The DNA of the CDR3 is TGTGCCAGCAGCCAAGAAGACAGGGGAGGAACTGAAGCTTTCTTT. Translation gives CASSQEDRGGTEAFF.

The sample holds a few counts of this clonotype. This sequence joins TRBV2 and TRBJ2-3; maybe TRBD2 (7 bases). This CDR3 spans 15 amino acids. Germline lookup yields CDR1 SNHLY and CDR2 FYNNEI. Trimming removed 1 base from V and 0 bases from J, with 8 bases in between. CDR3 DNA: TGTGCCAGCAGTGAAGAGGGGGGGAGCACAGATACGCAGTATTTT. Amino acid sequence: CASSEEGGSTDTQYF.

The chain joins TRBV12-3 or TRBV12-4 to TRBJ2-6; D is perhaps TRBD2 (6 bases). Trimming cost V 8 bases and J 0 bases, with 8 bases left between them. This CDR3 contains 14 residues. The CDR3 loop is CASSGSSGANVLTF. In DNA, the CDR3 is TGTGCCAGCTCCGGGAGCTCTGGGGCCAACGTCCTGACTTTC.

This clonotype was found many times. The rearrangement uses TRBV12-3 or TRBV12-4 and TRBJ2-2; 7 bases match TRBD2. This CDR3 contains 15 residues. The V segment lost 2 bases and the J segment 4 bases; nucleotides outside the gene matches: 4. The CDR3 sequence: CASSLIPGGTGELFF. For the CDR3, the DNA is TGTGCCAGCAGTTTAATCCCGGGGGGCACCGGGGAGCTGTTTTTT.

This clonotype came up a few times. The chain joins TRBV5-1 to TRBJ2-6; D unresolved. The CDR3 totals 14 residues. V lost 4 bases to trimming and J lost 4 bases, with 9 bases between them. The germline V gene has CDR1 SGHRS and CDR2 YFSETQ. CDR3 nucleotides: TGCGCCAGCAGCCCGTTCTCCGGGGCCAACGTCCTGACTTTC. Translation: CASSPFSGANVLTF.

There are a few counts of this clonotype. This rearrangement joins TRBV4-3 to TRBJ1-5, with unresolved D. V was trimmed by 1 base and J by 7 bases, leaving 8 bases between them. The CDR3 length is 13 residues. The germline V gene has CDR1 LGHNA and CDR2 YSLEER. CDR3 bases: TGCGCCAGCAGCCAAGGTTTGACCCAGCCCCAGCATTTT. As protein: CASSQGLTQPQHF.

In DNA, the CDR3 is TGTGCCAGTGGAACAGGGTGGACTGAGCAGTTCTTC. This codes for CASGTGWTEQFF. This chain links TRBV19 with TRBJ2-1, with TRBD1 as a possible D gene (6 bases). Between the trimmed V and J ends, which lost 8 bases and 9 bases, there was a span of 14 bases. Germline V lookup: CDR1 LNHDA, CDR2 SQIVND (reference sequence). This CDR3 contains 12 residues.

The chain recombines TRBV6-1 with TRBJ2-7; 11 bases match TRBD1. The V gene end was trimmed by 7 bases and the J gene end by 3 bases; junction bases not matched to a gene: 8. This CDR3 is 15 amino acids long. Per germline, CDR1 MNHNS and CDR2 SASEGT. CDR3 nucleotide sequence: TGTGCCAGCACCAGGGGACAGGGGGAAAACTACGAGCAGTACTTC. Encoded protein: CASTRGQGENYEQYF.

The rearrangement joins TRBV6-5 to TRBJ2-6; D possibly uses TRBD1 or TRBD2 (5 bases each). This CDR3 region has 20 residues. V shed 2 bases and J shed 0 bases, with 20 bases lying between them. The germline V gene has CDR1 MNHEY and CDR2 SVGAGI. CDR3: CASSYTRPGRINSGANVLTF. The DNA for the CDR3 is TGTGCCAGCAGTTACACGCGACCGGGACGAATAAACTCTGGGGCCAACGTCCTGACTTTC.

This clonotype has at least ten counts. V and J are TRBV28 and TRBJ2-4; 13 bases agree with TRBD2. The CDR3 length is 18 residues. Trimming removed 6 bases from V and 0 bases from J; junction bases left unmatched: 8. From germline, CDR1 is MDHEN and CDR2 SYDVKM. The CDR3 nucleotides read TGTGCCAGCAGACGGACAACTAGCGGGGGGGGAGCCAAAAACATTCAGTACTTC. Its protein is CASRRTTSGGGAKNIQYF. The entire variable domain, with the rest obtained from reference TRBV28 and TRBJ2-4, is as follows: DVKVTQSSRYLVKRTGEKVFLECVQDMDHENMFWYRQDPGLGLRLIYFSYDVKMKEKGDIPEGYSVSREKKERFSLILESASTNQTSMYLCASRRTTSGGGAKNIQYFGAGTRLSVL.

This clonotype was seen ten or more times. J is TRBJ2-7 and V is TRBV5-1; D not resolved. Trimming removed 0 bases at V and 1 base at J, with 8 bases between. The CDR3 extends over 14 amino acids. CDR1 SGHRS and CDR2 YFSETQ come from the germline V gene. In DNA, the CDR3 is TGCGCCAGCAGCTTGGTGGCCCCGTCCTACGAGCAGTACTTC. Its protein product is CASSLVAPSYEQYF. Filled out from reference TRBV5-1 and TRBJ2-7, the complete variable domain reads KAGVTQTPRYLIKTRGQQVTLSCSPISGHRSVSWYQQTPGQGLQFLFEYFSETQRNKGNFPGRFSGRQFSNSRSEMNVSTLELGDSALYLCASSLVAPSYEQYFGPGTRLTVT.

This clonotype was recorded a few times. The genes are TRBV5-4 and TRBJ2-6; 7 bases match TRBD1. The J segment lost 3 bases and the V segment lost 4 bases, leaving 7 bases of the junction unmatched. This CDR3 contains 16 residues. CDR1 is SGHNT, CDR2 YYREEE, per germline (reference sequence). CDR3 DNA sequence: TGTGCCAGCAGCAACGACAGGGCAAGTGGGGCCAACGTCCTGACTTTC. Amino acid sequence: CASSNDRASGANVLTF.

This clonotype appeared many times. The rearrangement joins TRBV6-5 to TRBJ2-1, with 7 bases lining up with TRBD1. The V and J ends lost 2 bases and 8 bases, in that order; junction bases with no gene match: 6. The CDR3 sequence is 14 residues long. Germline CDR1 MNHEY, CDR2 SVGAGI. This chain's CDR3 is CASSYRTGGYEQFF. In DNA, the CDR3 is TGTGCCAGCAGTTACCGGACAGGCGGTTATGAGCAGTTCTTC.

This clonotype appeared a few times. The chain is built from TRBV4-2 and TRBJ2-5; the D gene is possibly TRBD2 (5 bases). From germline, CDR1 is LGHNA and CDR2 YNFKEQ. This CDR3 region has 14 residues. With 0 bases removed from V and 2 bases from J, the gap between germline ends came to 7 bases. DNA for the CDR3: TGTGCCAGCAGCCAAGAAGCGGTTCAAGAGACCCAGTACTTC. It translates to CASSQEAVQETQYF.

Many counts were recorded for this clonotype. The V and J genes are TRBV20-1 and TRBJ2-4, with D maybe TRBD2 (6 bases). With 6 bases removed from V and 0 bases from J, the gap between germline ends came to 9 bases. There are 13 residues in the CDR3. Germline loops: CDR1 DFQATT, CDR2 SNEGSKA (reference sequence). The CDR3 reads CSAHGGAKNIQYF. The CDR3 DNA sequence: TGCAGTGCGCACGGGGGAGCCAAAAACATTCAGTACTTC.

J is TRBJ2-5 and V is TRBV7-2; 16 positions agree with TRBD2. With V trimmed by 8 bases and J by 3 bases, 3 bases remained unmatched. The CDR3 has 15 residues. Germline assignment: CDR1 SGHTA and CDR2 FQGNSA. Here the CDR3 DNA reads TGTGCCAGCTGGGGACTAGCGGGGGGGAAAGAGACCCAGTACTTC. Amino acid sequence: CASWGLAGGKETQYF. The complete variable domain, with remaining parts taken from reference TRBV7-2 and TRBJ2-5, reads GAGVSQSPSNKVTEKGKDVELRCDPISGHTALYWYRQSLGQGLEFLIYFQGNSAPDKSGLPSDRFSAERTGGSVSTLTIQRTQQEDSAVYLCASWGLAGGKETQYFGPGTRLLVL.

This clonotype was counted between two and nine times. V and J are TRBV5-1 and TRBJ1-6; the match to TRBD1 covers 7 bases. J gave up 5 bases and V 3 bases, and 5 bases lay outside the gene matches. Germline V gene data show CDR1 as SGHRS and CDR2 as YFSETQ. The CDR3 loop spans 15 amino acids. This CDR3 reads CASSSEGTDNSPLHF. The CDR3 DNA follows: TGCGCCAGCAGCTCGGAAGGGACAGATAATTCACCCCTCCACTTT.

This clonotype was counted at least ten times. J is TRBJ1-1 and V is TRBV18; D is uncertain. Between the trimmed V and J ends, which lost 3 bases and 13 bases, there was a span of 15 bases. CDR3 length: 12 residues. Germline assignment: CDR1 KGHSH and CDR2 LQKENI. The CDR3 loop is CASSPGQARIFF. CDR3 in DNA: TGTGCCAGCTCACCCGGGCAGGCTAGGATTTTCTTT.

The table lists this clonotype with a few counts. This chain uses TRBV20-1 with TRBJ1-5, with 10 bases matching TRBD1. This CDR3 is built from 12 residues. Germline CDR1 reads DFQATT; CDR2 reads SNEGSKA (reference sequence). V shed 7 bases, J shed 7 bases, and the junction held 4 bases outside the gene matches. The CDR3 region has the DNA TGCAGTGTAGGGACAGGGGACCAGCCCCAGCATTTT. Its translation is CSVGTGDQPQHF.

V usage is TRBV5-1 and J usage is TRBJ2-3; tentatively, D is TRBD1 or TRBD2 (5 bases each). V lost 4 bases and J 2 bases, leaving 14 bases between the germline ends. CDR3 size: 15 residues. In germline, CDR1 is SGHRS, CDR2 YFSETQ. The CDR3 coding sequence is TGCGCCAGCAGCCTTGGAACGGGGCTCACAGATACGCAGTATTTT. This sequence encodes CASSLGTGLTDTQYF. The full variable domain, with the rest looked up from reference TRBV5-1 and TRBJ2-3, is KAGVTQTPRYLIKTRGQQVTLSCSPISGHRSVSWYQQTPGQGLQFLFEYFSETQRNKGNFPGRFSGRQFSNSRSEMNVSTLELGDSALYLCASSLGTGLTDTQYFGPGTRLTVL.

The J gene is TRBJ2-5, the V gene TRBV6-5, with D perhaps matching TRBD2 (5 bases). V was shortened by 0 bases and J by 5 bases, with 16 bases between the two germline ends. The CDR3 sequence is 16 residues long. CDR1 MNHEY and CDR2 SVGAGI come from the germline V gene. The chain's CDR3 is CASSYSDPSLGETQYF. The CDR3 nucleotides are TGTGCCAGCAGTTACTCGGATCCTAGCTTGGGGGAGACCCAGTACTTC.

There are many counts of this clonotype. This rearrangement joins TRBV2 to TRBJ1-1; D uncertain. This CDR3 has 14 residues. Germline assignment: CDR1 SNHLY and CDR2 FYNNEI. The V end was cut by 5 bases, the J end by 4 bases, with 14 bases between. This chain's CDR3 is CASSTPPTSTEAFF. In nucleotides, the CDR3 is TGTGCCAGCAGTACACCGCCCACCTCCACTGAAGCTTTCTTT.